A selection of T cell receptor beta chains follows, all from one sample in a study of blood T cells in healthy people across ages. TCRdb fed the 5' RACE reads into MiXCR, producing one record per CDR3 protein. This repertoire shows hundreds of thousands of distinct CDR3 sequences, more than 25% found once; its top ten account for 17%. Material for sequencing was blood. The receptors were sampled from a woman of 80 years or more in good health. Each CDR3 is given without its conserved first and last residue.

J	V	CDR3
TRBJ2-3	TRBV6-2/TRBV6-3	ASTTAPDTQY
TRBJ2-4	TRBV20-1	SAIGNLDREQY
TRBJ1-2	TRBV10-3	AISAGESQVYGYT
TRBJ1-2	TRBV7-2	ASSLGAGGYYGYT
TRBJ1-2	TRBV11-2	ASSSWDPLNYGYT
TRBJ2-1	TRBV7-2	ASSLGQRGGRAYNEQF
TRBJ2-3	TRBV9	ASSVVGGGSTDTQY
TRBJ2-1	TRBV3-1	ASSSSSRGANEQF
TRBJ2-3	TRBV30	AWTGDPTDTQY
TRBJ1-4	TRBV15	ATSPRGATNEKLF
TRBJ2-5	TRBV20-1	SARPVLAGGQRETQY
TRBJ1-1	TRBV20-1	SAREGNTEAF
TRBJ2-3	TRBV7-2	ASSVGQTSRDTQY
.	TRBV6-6	ASSYSRVLETQY
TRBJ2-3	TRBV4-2	ASSPGERIDTQY
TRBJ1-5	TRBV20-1	SARDGPGLEHSNQPQH
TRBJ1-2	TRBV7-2	ASSLTGGGKVSGYT
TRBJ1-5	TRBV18	ASSPPGPGNQPQH
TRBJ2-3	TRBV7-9	ASGPPAGTLGTDTQY
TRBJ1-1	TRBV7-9	ASSRSRGQGHRSRDIEAF
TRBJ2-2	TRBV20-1	SARNTQGYNTGELF
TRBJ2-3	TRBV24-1	ATSNPEMAGGRDTQY
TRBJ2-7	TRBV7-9	ASSEVGVGEQY
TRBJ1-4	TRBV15	ATNRGQLNEKLF
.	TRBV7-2	ASSLFTSEGYEQY
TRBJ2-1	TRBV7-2	ASSSGGASARPNNEQF
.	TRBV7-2	ASSLSRQGEQY
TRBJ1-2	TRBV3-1	ASSQDGQGYGYT
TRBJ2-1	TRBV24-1	ATSERTGTGYEQF
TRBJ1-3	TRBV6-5	ASKMGGDGNTIY
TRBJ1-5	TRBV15	ATSMATGSSQPQH
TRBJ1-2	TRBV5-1	ASSRGQGVGYT
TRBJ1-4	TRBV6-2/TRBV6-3	ASSSRASTNEKLF
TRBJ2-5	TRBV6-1	ASTNGVGETQY
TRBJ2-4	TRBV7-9	ASSFPGGKNIQY
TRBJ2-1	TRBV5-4	ASIPRPAANNEQF
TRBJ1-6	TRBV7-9	ASSLAHRDSPLH
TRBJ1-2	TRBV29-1	SAPTGSWGYT
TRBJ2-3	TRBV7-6	ASSSQPSDTQY
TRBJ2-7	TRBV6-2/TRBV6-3	ASSINPYEQY
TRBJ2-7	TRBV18	ASSSDLGTSAVYEQY
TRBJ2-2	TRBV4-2	ASSQDRAGIGELF
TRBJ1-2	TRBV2	ASSESVGSYGYT
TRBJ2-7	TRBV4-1	AGSRARGPYEQY
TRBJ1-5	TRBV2	ASSEGGNSNQPQH
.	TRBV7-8	ASSYRDSSYEQY
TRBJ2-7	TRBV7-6	ASSLFQTYNEQY
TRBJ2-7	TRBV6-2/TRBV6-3	ASSGPGQGRYEQY
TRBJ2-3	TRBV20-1	SARGLRGEEDTQY
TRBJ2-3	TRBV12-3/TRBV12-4	ASSLGVGAYVEY
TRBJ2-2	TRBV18	ASSSLPTGGLTNTGELF